A single TCR beta chain is shown here with its context. Its target is unknown. This CDR3 region has 17 residues. Trimming cost V 4 bases and J 9 bases; bases outside gene matches: 10. The germline gives CDR1 SGHTA, CDR2 FQGNSA. The data derive from a study of CD8 T cells in ankylosing spondylitis. Study-level results: Reports of some motif variants in reactive arthritis synovial fluid and blood predate this one.

TCR beta libraries were made by quantitative 5'-RACE with molecular barcodes. TCRdb called the 5' RACE reads again in MiXCR, with one record for every CDR3 protein. This sample has some 350,000 distinct CDR3 sequences, with approximately 14% found just once. The rearrangement uses TRBV7-2 and TRBJ2-1; 15 nucleotides agree with TRBD2. What was sequenced was blood, either unsorted or a sorted T cell fraction (not recorded which). The TCR was taken from a male donor with ankylosing spondylitis or in good health (not recorded which). CDR3 sequence reads: CASSSRPGLAGGGEQFF. CDR3 coding DNA: TGTGCCAGCAGCTCCCGTCCGGGACTAGCGGGGGGCGGTGAGCAGTTCTTC.